Described below is a single TCR beta chain sequence and its context. Its specificity is unknown. The sample originates from a study of graft-versus-host responses after intestinal transplantation. The germline V gene encodes CDR1 SQVTM and CDR2 ANQGSEA. The CDR3 consists of 14 residues. V lost 3 bases to trimming and J lost 1 base, with 12 bases between them. Sequenced by immunoSEQ multiplex PCR; TCRdb stores in-frame clones only, minus some. The sample has approximately 90,000 clones, about 91% seen once. The source of this sequence is a human donor who was the organ donor for an intestinal transplant. The V call is TRBV29-1, the J call TRBJ1-1; the D is unclear. The sequencing used unstimulated CD8+ T cells sorted from spleen or lymph node cells, collected before transplant. This CDR3 is CSVELTERNTEAFF. The DNA of the CDR3 is TGCAGCGTTGAGCTTACGGAGAGGAACACTGAAGCTTTCTTT.